In its sample, the clone carrying this T cell receptor (beta chain) was seen a few times. Its specificity is not known. This specimen belongs to a study of vaccination and CD4 T cells after COVID-19. On the study more broadly: Overlapping peptides of the spike proteins of SARS-CoV-2, HCoV-NL63, HCoV-OC43 and HCoV-229E were used for cell stimulation.

Whole-study results and caveats: The median count of SARS-CoV-2-reactive clonotypes rose from roughly 21 to 40, not significantly.

From germline, CDR1 is MDHEN and CDR2 SYDVKM. CDR3 length: 14 amino acids. V was cut by 4 bases and J by 2 bases, with 10 bases left in between. Indicated treatment: approximately nine-day PBMC culture with coronavirus spike peptide pools or control peptides (ViraFEST assay). The Oncomine TCR Beta short-read assay was applied to DNA of cultured CD4+ T cells. CD4+ T cells were cultured, and genomic DNA was extracted from them. Each CDR3 protein is one row after TCRdb ran MiXCR on the PCR reads. The sample yields 15,000 to 18,000 distinct CDR3 sequences, approximately 42% seen once. The chain links TRBV28 to TRBJ2-3; D possibly corresponds to TRBD1 (5 bases). The TCR was taken from a human donor with COVID-19. Sequencing used cultured CD4+ T cells from blood. CDR3 region: CASSSLTDTDTQYF. The DNA for the CDR3 is TGTGCCAGCAGTTCGCTGACAGACACAGATACGCAGTATTTT.